Reported below is one T cell receptor beta chain. Its antigen is unknown. Mismatch with germline at one junction end may stem from a read error. The V gene's germline CDR1 is SGHTA and CDR2 FQGNSA. There are 11 residues in the CDR3. This record comes from a study of T-cell memory formation after mild COVID-19. Study overall: In these data, TCR clusters were largely donor specific.

Researchers used 5'RACE with constant-segment primers to make TCR alpha and TCR beta cDNA libraries that carry sample barcodes and UMIs. Using its own MiXCR run on the 5' RACE reads, TCRdb lists one record per CDR3 protein. Of some 440,000 distinct CDR3 sequences listed, roughly 25% are singletons. Study-level findings and limits: Whether day 37 second-wave clones are SARS-CoV-2-specific was not confirmed. The study found contracting CD4+ clones mainly in CM and EM and contracting CD8+ clones in EMRA.

The TCR comes from an adult woman who had mild COVID-19 (a few samples of this study predate the infection). Cell type and time point are not known. The specimen was PBMCs or a T cell subset sorted from them (not recorded which). This rearrangement joins TRBV7-2 to TRBJ2-1, with D tentatively TRBD2 (6 bases). CDR3 sequence: CASSFGGAGIF. The CDR3 DNA reads TGTGCCAGCAGCTTTGGCGGGGCGGGTATCTTC.